The 19 T cell receptor beta chains given below trace back to one sample, sequenced in a study of T cells in Graves' hyperthyroidism and ophthalmopathy (dated by TCRdb to about 2019). Libraries were prepared through multiplex PCR. The sequencer listed for this sample is Illumina HiSeq 2000. The TCR beta CDR3 regions were amplified from RNA transcripts. The TCR CDR3 was subjected to a first round of RT-PCR using the HTBI primer set and the Qiagen OneStep RT-PCR kit. Starting from the raw public reads, TCRdb applied fastp trimming at Q25, assembled clones with MiXCR and retained in-frame beta chains. For every CDR3 protein sequence, its rows merge into one entry that carries the most common genes and DNA. For this sample there are about 840,000 distinct CDR3 sequences; over 35% appear just once. 7.5% to 9.5% of the sample rests with the top ten. The specimen was blood. All receptors come from a man between 18 and 35 years old with Graves' hyperthyroidism.

This clonotype was picked up a small number of times. V and J are TRBV20-1 and TRBJ2-7; D is perhaps TRBD2 (6 bases). CDR3 length: 12 residues. Trimming stripped 5 bases from V and 9 bases from J, with 17 bases between. Germline assignment: CDR1 DFQATT and CDR2 SNEGSKA (reference sequence). In nucleotides, the CDR3 is TGCAGTGCTGAGAGGGGCGGGGTCGGGCAGTACTTC. Its protein product is CSAERGGVGQYF.

As to this clonotype: Being one base from a much bigger clone, this may be a read error. The chain uses TRBV19 and TRBJ1-6, with a possible D match to TRBD1 (6 bases). The germline CDR1 and CDR2 sequences are LNHDA and SQIVND (reference sequence). This CDR3 has 14 residues. CDR3 sequence (DNA): TGTGCCAGTACCAAAACGGGGGCCAATTCACCCCCCCACTTT. This translates into CASTKTGANSPPHF.

This clonotype was detected many times. V gene TRBV2 combines with J gene TRBJ1-5; 9 bases are a match to TRBD1. Per germline, CDR1 SNHLY and CDR2 FYNNEI. Losses at the gene ends were 6 bases for V and 7 bases for J; bases not matched to a gene: 10. CDR3 size: 15 residues. CDR3 region: CASRPRTGGRQPQHF. Here the CDR3 DNA reads TGTGCCAGCAGGCCCCGAACAGGGGGCCGACAGCCCCAGCATTTT.

This clonotype was picked up a small number of times. J is TRBJ2-7 and V is TRBV4-1, with D perhaps TRBD2 (6 bases). Trimming cost V 4 bases and J 4 bases, with 14 bases left between them. The V gene's germline CDR1 is MGHRA and CDR2 YSYEKL. The CDR3 consists of 14 residues. The CDR3 bases are TGCGCCAGCAGCCCCTACGGGAGTGGTTACGAGCAGTACTTC. Translation: CASSPYGSGYEQYF.

A note on this clonotype: One base away lies a much larger clone, so this may be a sequencing read error. The chain links TRBV9 to TRBJ1-2; no firm D call. The germline V gene has CDR1 SGDLS and CDR2 YYNGEE. This CDR3 contains 11 residues. V lost 5 bases, J lost 8 bases, and 10 bases lay in between. CDR3 nucleotide sequence: TGTGCCAGCAGGGGAGAGTTAGGCTACACCTTC. Protein sequence: CASRGELGYTF.

This sequence joins TRBV7-2 and TRBJ2-2, with 10 positions matching TRBD2. The CDR3 runs to 17 residues. Germline assignment: CDR1 SGHTA and CDR2 FQGNSA. Germline trimming cut 5 bases from V and 4 bases from J; bases unmatched to any gene: 10. The CDR3 bases are TGTGCCAGCAGCCCGACCGGGACTAGCGTTTTCACCGGGGAGCTGTTTTTT. It translates to CASSPTGTSVFTGELFF.

This clonotype was seen a few times. The gene calls are TRBV7-2 and TRBJ2-7; D is undetermined. Germline V gene lookup returns CDR1 SGHTA and CDR2 FQGNSA. The CDR3 has 14 amino acids. Trimming left V 2 bases short and J 4 bases short, with 12 bases between. The CDR3 nucleotides are TGTGCCAGCAGCTTAAATGCGGAAATTTACGAGCAGTACTTC. This sequence encodes CASSLNAEIYEQYF.

This clonotype was seen at least ten times. The chain links TRBV19 to TRBJ1-5; possible D gene TRBD1, 5 bases. This CDR3 is built from 14 residues. V shed 3 bases and J shed 7 bases, with 13 bases lying between them. Germline CDR1 reads LNHDA; CDR2 reads SQIVND (reference sequence). The CDR3 nucleotides read TGTGCCAGTAGTATGGCTCGGGGGAACCAGCCCCAGCATTTT. Translated, it gives CASSMARGNQPQHF.

This chain uses TRBV6-2 or TRBV6-3 with TRBJ2-7; a possible D gene is TRBD2 (5 bases). Looked up from germline, CDR1 is MNHEY and CDR2 is SVGEGT. This CDR3 spans 12 amino acids. V gave up 5 bases and J gave up 8 bases, with 13 bases separating them. CDR3 DNA: TGTGCCAGCAGTCACGGACTGGGAAAGCAGTACTTC. Its protein is CASSHGLGKQYF.

This clonotype has ten or more counts. This rearrangement joins TRBV7-2 to TRBJ1-6, with a possible D match to TRBD1 (6 bases). The CDR3 extends over 14 amino acids. Germline CDR1 reads SGHTA; CDR2 reads FQGNSA. The V end was cut by 5 bases, the J end by 4 bases, with 9 bases between. This CDR3 is CASSLGHYNSPLHF. The CDR3 nucleotides are TGTGCCAGCAGCCTGGGACATTATAATTCACCCCTCCACTTT.

DNA of the CDR3: TGCAGCGTTGAGGTCCAGGGGGCTTACGAGCAGTACTTC. Translation: CSVEVQGAYEQYF. The chain carries TRBV29-1 and TRBJ2-7, with 8 nucleotides matching TRBD1. The CDR3 spans 13 residues. The trim removed 3 bases at V and 4 bases at J, leaving 5 bases unmatched. Germline V gene sequence: CDR1 SQVTM, CDR2 ANQGSEA.

The gene calls are TRBV12-3 or TRBV12-4 and TRBJ2-5, with D maybe TRBD2 (5 bases). The CDR3 runs to 14 residues. Deletions cut 7 bases from V and 5 bases from J, with 17 bases between. In DNA, the CDR3 is TGTGCCAGCAAACTATTGGGAGATATGGAGACCCAGTACTTC. Protein product: CASKLLGDMETQYF.

CDR3 residues: CASSSPIGTGSGELFF. As DNA, the CDR3 is TGTGCCAGCAGTTCGCCCATAGGGACAGGGTCCGGGGAGCTGTTTTTT. The V and J genes are TRBV2 and TRBJ2-2, with 9 bases aligning to TRBD1. The junction had 10 bases not matched to a gene; V was cut back by 5 bases and J by 6 bases. CDR3 size: 16 residues. CDR1 is SNHLY and CDR2 is FYNNEI in the germline V gene.

The chain has TRBV28 and TRBJ2-7; 7 bases map to TRBD1. After removal of 4 bases from V and 5 bases from J, the junction contained 11 bases not matched to a gene. This CDR3 spans 15 amino acids. Germline CDR1 reads MDHEN; CDR2 reads SYDVKM. The DNA of the CDR3 is TGTGCCAGCAGTTCCCCCGGGACAGCCGCTGACGAGCAGTACTTC. Translation gives CASSSPGTAADEQYF.

This clonotype was counted between two and nine times. The rearrangement uses TRBV6-5 and TRBJ2-7, with a possible D match to TRBD1 (5 bases). The CDR3 extends over 13 amino acids. The germline gives CDR1 MNHEY, CDR2 SVGAGI. V was clipped by 2 bases and J by 6 bases, with 11 bases between them. CDR3 sequence: CASSYRDQGEQYF. The CDR3 DNA reads TGTGCCAGCAGTTACCGTGACCAGGGCGAGCAGTACTTC.

A remark on this clonotype: At one boundary the junction diverges from the germline segment, which might be a read error. The chain couples TRBV7-9 to TRBJ2-7, with a tentative D call TRBD1 (6 bases). The CDR3 runs to 13 residues. Germline CDR1 reads SEHNR; CDR2 reads FQNEAQ (reference sequence). DNA of the CDR3: TGTGCCAGCAGCCAGGGGAGATCGTACGAGCAGCACTTC. Translation: CASSQGRSYEQHF.

This chain joins TRBV2 and TRBJ1-1; D might be TRBD1 (5 bases). Germline V gives CDR1 SNHLY, CDR2 FYNNEI. V was trimmed by 8 bases and J by 5 bases, leaving 15 bases between them. The length of the CDR3 is 13 residues. The CDR3 reads CASGLTQGTEAFF. CDR3 bases: TGTGCCAGCGGGTTAACTCAGGGAACTGAAGCTTTCTTT.

The chain employs TRBV24-1 and TRBJ2-5; no clear D gene. The V gene's germline CDR1 is KGHDR and CDR2 SFDVKD. This CDR3 region has 16 residues. Trimming removed 5 bases from V and 1 base from J, with 16 bases in between. The CDR3 DNA is TGTGCCACCAGTGCTAGTAAGATCGTCTCCCAAGAGACCCAGTACTTC. As protein: CATSASKIVSQETQYF.

The chain is built from TRBV11-2 and TRBJ2-5; no definite D call. The V gene lost 5 bases and the J gene lost 2 bases, with 12 bases spanning the gap. There are 14 residues in the CDR3. Per germline, CDR1 SGHAT and CDR2 FQNNGV. The CDR3 DNA follows: TGTGCCAGCAGCCAAGAAACCAGGCAAGAGACCCAGTACTTC. This translates into CASSQETRQETQYF.